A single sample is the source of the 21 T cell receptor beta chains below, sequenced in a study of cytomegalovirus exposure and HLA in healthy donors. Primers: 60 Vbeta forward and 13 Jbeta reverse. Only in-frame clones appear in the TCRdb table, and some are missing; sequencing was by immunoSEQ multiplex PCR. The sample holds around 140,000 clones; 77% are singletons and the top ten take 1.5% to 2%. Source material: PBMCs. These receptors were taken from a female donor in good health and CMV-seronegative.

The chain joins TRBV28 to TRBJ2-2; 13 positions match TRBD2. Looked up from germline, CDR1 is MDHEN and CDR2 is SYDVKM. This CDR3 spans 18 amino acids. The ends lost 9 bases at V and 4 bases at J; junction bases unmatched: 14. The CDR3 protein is CASFPGLAGLWGTGELFF. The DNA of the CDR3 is TGTGCCAGTTTTCCGGGACTAGCGGGACTCTGGGGCACCGGGGAGCTGTTTTTT.

The CDR3 DNA is TGTGCCAGTAGTATAACAGGGTGGAATCAGCCCCAGCATTTT. It specifies CASSITGWNQPQHF. V and J are TRBV19 and TRBJ1-5, with a tentative D call TRBD1 (6 bases). Trimming took off 2 bases at V and 4 bases at J, with 9 bases between the two ends. The CDR3 spans 14 residues. CDR1 is LNHDA and CDR2 is SQIVND in the germline V gene (reference sequence). Full variable domain (rest looked up from reference TRBV19 and TRBJ1-5): DGGITQSPKYLFRKEGQNVTLSCEQNLNHDAMYWYRQDPGQGLRLIYYSQIVNDFQKGDIAEGYSVSREKKESFPLTVTSAQKNPTAFYLCASSITGWNQPQHFGDGTRLSIL.

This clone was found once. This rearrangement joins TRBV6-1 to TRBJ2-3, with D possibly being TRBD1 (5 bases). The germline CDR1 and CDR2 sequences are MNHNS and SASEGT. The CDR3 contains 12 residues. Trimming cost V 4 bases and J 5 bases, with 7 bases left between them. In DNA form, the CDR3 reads TGTGCCAGCAGTGCCAGGGAAGATACGCAGTATTTT. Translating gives CASSAREDTQYF.

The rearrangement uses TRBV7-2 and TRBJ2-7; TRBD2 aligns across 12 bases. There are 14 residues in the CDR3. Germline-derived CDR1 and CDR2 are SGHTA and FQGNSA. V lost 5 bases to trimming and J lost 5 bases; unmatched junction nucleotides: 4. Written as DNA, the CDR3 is TGTGCCAGCAGCCTACGACTAGCGGGAGACGAGCAGTACTTC. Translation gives CASSLRLAGDEQYF.

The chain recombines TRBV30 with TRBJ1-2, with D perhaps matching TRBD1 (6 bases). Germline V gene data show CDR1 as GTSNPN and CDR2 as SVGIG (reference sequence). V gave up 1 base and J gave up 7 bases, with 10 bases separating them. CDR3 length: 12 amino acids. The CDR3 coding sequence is TGTGCCTGGAGTGCAGGGGTTCGTGGCTACACCTTC. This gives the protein CAWSAGVRGYTF.

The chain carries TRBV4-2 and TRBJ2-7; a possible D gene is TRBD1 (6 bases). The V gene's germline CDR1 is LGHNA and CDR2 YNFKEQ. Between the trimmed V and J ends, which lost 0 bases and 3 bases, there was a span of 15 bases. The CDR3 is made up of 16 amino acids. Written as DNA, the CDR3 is TGTGCCAGCAGCCAAGACCCCGGGGACACCTTCTACGAGCAGTACTTC. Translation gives CASSQDPGDTFYEQYF.

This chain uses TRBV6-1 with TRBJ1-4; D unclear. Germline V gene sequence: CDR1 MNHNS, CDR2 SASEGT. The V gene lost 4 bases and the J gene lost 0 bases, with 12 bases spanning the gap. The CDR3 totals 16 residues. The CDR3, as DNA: TGTGCCAGCAGTGCGCAAACGGAGGCAACTAATGAAAAACTGTTTTTT. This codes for CASSAQTEATNEKLFF.

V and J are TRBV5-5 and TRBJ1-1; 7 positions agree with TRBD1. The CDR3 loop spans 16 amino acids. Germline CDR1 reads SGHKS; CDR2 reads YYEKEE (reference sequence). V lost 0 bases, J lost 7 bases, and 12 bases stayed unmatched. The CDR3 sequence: CASSLGDRVLGFEAFF. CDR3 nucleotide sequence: TGTGCCAGCAGCTTGGGAGACAGGGTTCTTGGGTTTGAAGCTTTCTTT.

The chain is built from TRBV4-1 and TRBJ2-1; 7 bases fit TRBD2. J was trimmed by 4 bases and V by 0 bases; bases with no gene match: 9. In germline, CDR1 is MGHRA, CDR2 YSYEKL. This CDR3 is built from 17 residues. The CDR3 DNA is TGCGCCAGCAGCCAAGATGGTCTAGCGGAGATTTACAATGAGCAGTTCTTC. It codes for CASSQDGLAEIYNEQFF.

The CDR3 DNA reads TGTGCCACCAGCAGCCGGACCGGGACTAGCGGGGTTATTGAGCAGTTCTTC. The encoded protein is CATSSRTGTSGVIEQFF. The chain uses TRBV15 and TRBJ2-1, with 13 bases matching TRBD2. The CDR3 runs to 17 residues. With V trimmed by 3 bases and J by 9 bases, 11 bases remained unmatched. From germline, CDR1 is LNHNV and CDR2 YYDKDF (reference sequence).

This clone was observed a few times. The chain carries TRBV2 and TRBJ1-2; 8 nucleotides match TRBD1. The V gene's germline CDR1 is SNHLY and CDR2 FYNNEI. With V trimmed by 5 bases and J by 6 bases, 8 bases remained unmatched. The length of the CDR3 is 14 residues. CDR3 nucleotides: TGTGCCAGCAGTCCCCGGACAGGGCCGGATGGCTACACCTTC. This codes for CASSPRTGPDGYTF. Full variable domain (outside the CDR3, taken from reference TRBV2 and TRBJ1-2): EPEVTQTPSHQVTQMGQEVILRCVPISNHLYFYWYRQILGQKVEFLVSFYNNEISEKSEIFDDQFSVERPDGSNFTLKIRSTKLEDSAMYFCASSPRTGPDGYTFGSGTRLTVV.

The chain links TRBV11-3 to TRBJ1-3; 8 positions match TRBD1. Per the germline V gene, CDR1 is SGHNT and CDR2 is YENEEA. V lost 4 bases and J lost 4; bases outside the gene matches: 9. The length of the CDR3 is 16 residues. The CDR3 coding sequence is TGTGCCAGCAGCTCGTACAGGGGGGACTTGGGAAACACCATATATTTT. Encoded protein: CASSSYRGDLGNTIYF.

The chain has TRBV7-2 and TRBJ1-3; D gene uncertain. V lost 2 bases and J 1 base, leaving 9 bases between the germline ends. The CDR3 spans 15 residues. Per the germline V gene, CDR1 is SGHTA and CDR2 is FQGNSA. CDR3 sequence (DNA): TGTGCCAGCAGCTTAAGCCGGAGTTCTGGAAACACCATATATTTT. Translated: CASSLSRSSGNTIYF.

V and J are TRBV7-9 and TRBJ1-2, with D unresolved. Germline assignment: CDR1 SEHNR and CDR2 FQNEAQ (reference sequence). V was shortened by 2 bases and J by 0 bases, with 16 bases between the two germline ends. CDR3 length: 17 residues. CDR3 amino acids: CASSLTPGGRANYGYTF. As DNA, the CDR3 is TGTGCCAGCAGCTTAACTCCAGGTGGGAGGGCTAACTATGGCTACACCTTC.

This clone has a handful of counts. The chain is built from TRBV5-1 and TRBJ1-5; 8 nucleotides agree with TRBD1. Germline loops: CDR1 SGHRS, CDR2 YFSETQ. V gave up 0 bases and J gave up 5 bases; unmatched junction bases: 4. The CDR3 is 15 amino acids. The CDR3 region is CASSLAGTGHQPQHF. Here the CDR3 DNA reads TGCGCCAGCAGCTTGGCAGGGACAGGTCATCAGCCCCAGCATTTT.

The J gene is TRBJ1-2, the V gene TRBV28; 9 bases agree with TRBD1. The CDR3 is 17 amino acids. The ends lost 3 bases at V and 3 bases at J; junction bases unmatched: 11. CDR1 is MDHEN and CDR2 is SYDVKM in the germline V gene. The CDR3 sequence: CASSFGGTGSSYYGYTF. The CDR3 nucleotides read TGTGCCAGCAGTTTCGGCGGGACAGGGTCCTCCTACTATGGCTACACCTTC.

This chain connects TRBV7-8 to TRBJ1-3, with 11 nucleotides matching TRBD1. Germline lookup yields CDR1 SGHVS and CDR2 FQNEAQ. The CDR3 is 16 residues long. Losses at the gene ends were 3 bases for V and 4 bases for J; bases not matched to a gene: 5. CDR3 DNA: TGTGCCAGCAGCTTTTGGGACAGGGGGTGGGGAAACACCATATATTTT. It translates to CASSFWDRGWGNTIYF.

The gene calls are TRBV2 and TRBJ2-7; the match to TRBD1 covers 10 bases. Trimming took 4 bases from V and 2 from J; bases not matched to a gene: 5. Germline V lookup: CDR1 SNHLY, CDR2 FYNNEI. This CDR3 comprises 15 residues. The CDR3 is CASSAGTGVPYEQYF. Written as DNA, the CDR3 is TGTGCCAGCAGTGCCGGGACAGGGGTACCCTACGAGCAGTACTTC.

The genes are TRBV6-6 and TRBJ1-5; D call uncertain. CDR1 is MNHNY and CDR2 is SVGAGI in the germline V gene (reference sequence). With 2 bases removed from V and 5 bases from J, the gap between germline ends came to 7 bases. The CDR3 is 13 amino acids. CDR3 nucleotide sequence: TGTGCCAGCAGTTACGTTAGTTATCAGCCCCAGCATTTT. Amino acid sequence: CASSYVSYQPQHF.

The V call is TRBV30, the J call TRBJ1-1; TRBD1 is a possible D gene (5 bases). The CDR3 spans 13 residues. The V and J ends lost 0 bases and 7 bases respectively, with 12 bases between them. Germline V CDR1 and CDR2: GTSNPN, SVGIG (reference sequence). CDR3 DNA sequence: TGTGCCTGGAGTGTACAAGGGGCGAGTGAAGCTTTCTTT. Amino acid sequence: CAWSVQGASEAFF.

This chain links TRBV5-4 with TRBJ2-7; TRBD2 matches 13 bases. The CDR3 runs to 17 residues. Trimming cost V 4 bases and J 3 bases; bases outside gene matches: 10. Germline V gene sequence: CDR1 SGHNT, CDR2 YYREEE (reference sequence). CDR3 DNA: TGTGCCAGCAGCCTTACTAGCGGGGGGGCCCTTCACTACGAGCAGTACTTC. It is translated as CASSLTSGGALHYEQYF.